This T cell receptor beta chain was observed in a study of early T cells in non-severe SARS-CoV-2 infection. Background on the study: Whole-blood bulk RNA, unsorted, was sequenced, and chains were unpaired. General study findings and limits: Reliance on VDJdb matching favored anti-spike CD8 responses; private and CD4 specificities were missed.

Germline CDR1 MNHEY, CDR2 SMNVEV (reference sequence). The CDR3 length is 15 residues. Trimming took 6 bases from V and 0 from J; bases not matched to a gene: 3. Attached unique molecular identifiers marked individual cDNA molecules. Each CDR3 protein gets one entry after TCRdb re-called the 5' RACE reads with MiXCR. The sample contains some 83,000 distinct CDR3 sequences, under 11% of which appear only once. The sample holds many counts of this clonotype. Its target is not known. The V and J genes are TRBV27 and TRBJ1-5; TRBD1 matches at 9 bases. The origin of this receptor is an adult who was a healthcare worker with PCR-confirmed SARS-CoV-2 infection or an uninfected control (not recorded which). The sequences come from whole blood, collected at baseline. CDR3: CASRGQGVSNQPQHF. CDR3 nucleotides: TGTGCCAGCAGGGGACAGGGCGTTAGCAATCAGCCCCAGCATTTT.